A single sample is the source of the 26 T cell receptor beta chains below, sequenced in a study of blood T cells in healthy people across ages (dated by TCRdb to the mid-2010s). Library preparation employed 5' RACE. The reads were generated on an Illumina HiSeq 2500. A second roughly 6 to 12 cycle PCR used a sample-barcoded 5' primer and a J-beta primer mix. TCRdb redid the processing of the public reads, applying fastp at Q25 and MiXCR, and retained in-frame beta chains. Rows are unified per CDR3 protein, each entry keeping the most common DNA and genes. The sample table contains some 1.7 million distinct CDR3 sequences; only one count was recorded for 28% of them. The top ten clones comprise over 7% of the sample. Sample: blood. These TCRs come from a young woman in good health.

The chain links TRBV20-1 to TRBJ2-2, with TRBD2 as a possible D gene (5 bases). Germline V CDR1 and CDR2: DFQATT, SNEGSKA (reference sequence). This CDR3 has 16 residues. V dropped 1 base and J dropped 3 bases, with 15 bases sitting between them. The CDR3 DNA follows: TGCAGTGCTAGAGGGGCGGGCTATGACGACACCGGGGAGCTGTTTTTT. This encodes CSARGAGYDDTGELFF.

At least ten counts were recorded for this clonotype. The chain joins TRBV10-3 to TRBJ2-1; D is undetermined. Deletions cut 3 bases from V and 5 bases from J, with 8 bases between. CDR3 length: 13 amino acids. Germline V gives CDR1 ENHRY, CDR2 SYGVKD. CDR3 DNA sequence: TGTGCCATCAGTGAAGGACCCGACAATGAGCAGTTCTTC. Translating gives CAISEGPDNEQFF.

This clonotype came up many times. CDR3 coding DNA: TGCGCCAGCAGCCTGGGCGGCACTATGAACACTGAAGCTTTCTTT. Its translation is CASSLGGTMNTEAFF. The gene calls are TRBV5-1 and TRBJ1-1, with D hard to call. The CDR3 has 15 residues. V was pared by 4 bases and J by 0 bases, with 13 bases between. Germline V CDR1 and CDR2: SGHRS, YFSETQ.

This chain uses TRBV5-6 with TRBJ2-1; TRBD1 might be the D (5 bases). Near its end, the DNA agrees better with TRBJ2-7, so the J call may be wrong. This CDR3 is built from 13 residues. CDR1 and CDR2 (germline): SGHDT, YYEEEE. Here the CDR3 DNA reads TGTGCCAGCAGCTTCCTCGTAGGGGATGAGCAGTACTTC. Amino acid sequence: CASSFLVGDEQYF.

The chain couples TRBV20-1 to TRBJ2-3, with 14 bases matching TRBD2. The trim removed 0 bases at V and 4 bases at J, leaving 18 bases unmatched. This CDR3 comprises 21 residues. Looked up from germline, CDR1 is DFQATT and CDR2 is SNEGSKA (reference sequence). The DNA for the CDR3 is TGCAGTGCTAGAGATCCCGGACTAGCGGGGGGTAGAGTGTCGATCCCAGATACGCAGTATTTT. It codes for CSARDPGLAGGRVSIPDTQYF.

This clonotype was observed a few times. This chain links TRBV27 with TRBJ2-7, with 9 bases that match TRBD2. The V gene end was trimmed by 9 bases and the J gene end by 2 bases; junction bases not matched to a gene: 14. Germline CDR1 MNHEY, CDR2 SMNVEV (reference sequence). The CDR3 contains 16 residues. The CDR3 bases are TGTGCCAGTTGGAAAGCGGGGGGCACCCCGCCCTACGAGCAGTACTTC. Encoded protein: CASWKAGGTPPYEQYF.

With respect to this clonotype: The CDR3 does not close with the conserved phenylalanine or tryptophan, likely indicating a read error. J is TRBJ2-1 and V is TRBV2; 13 nucleotides agree with TRBD2. This CDR3 comprises 16 residues. Germline V lookup: CDR1 SNHLY, CDR2 FYNNEI. J lost 7 bases, V lost 6 bases, and 9 bases had no gene match. The CDR3: CASSEELAGGPNEQFV. For the CDR3, the DNA is TGTGCCAGCAGCGAGGAACTAGCGGGGGGGCCAAATGAGCAGTTCGTC.

This chain joins TRBV12-3 or TRBV12-4 and TRBJ2-1; D gene ambiguous. There are 12 residues in the CDR3. Trimming removed 7 bases at V and 6 bases at J, with 10 bases between. The CDR3 loop reads CASTLVPNEQFF. DNA of the CDR3: TGTGCCAGCACCCTTGTTCCCAATGAGCAGTTCTTC.

There are a few counts of this clonotype. The chain recombines TRBV4-1 with TRBJ2-7; TRBD2 agrees at 7 bases. The germline V gene has CDR1 MGHRA and CDR2 YSYEKL. This CDR3 contains 15 residues. After removal of 1 base from V and 6 bases from J, the junction contained 9 bases not matched to a gene. The CDR3 nucleotides read TGCGCCAGCAGCCAAGCGGGGGAGGGAAGCAGCGAGCAGTACTTC. Translated: CASSQAGEGSSEQYF.

Concerning this clonotype itself: A much larger clone lies a single base off, so this may be a read error. Here the CDR3 reads CASSCKTGAYEQYF. CDR3 DNA sequence: TGCGCCAGCAGCTGCAAGACGGGAGCCTACGAGCAGTACTTC. V and J are TRBV4-1 and TRBJ2-7; weak D call: TRBD2 (6 bases). The CDR3 totals 14 residues. Trimming shortened V by 5 bases and J by 2 bases, and 13 bases separated the two germline ends. CDR1 and CDR2 from the germline V gene are MGHRA and YSYEKL.

The rearrangement links TRBV11-2 to TRBJ2-3; D might be TRBD2 (5 bases). The CDR3 totals 16 residues. Per germline, CDR1 SGHAT and CDR2 FQNNGV. V was trimmed by 4 bases and J by 3 bases, leaving 17 bases between them. CDR3 DNA sequence: TGTGCCAGCAGCTCCCGACTACGAACGGGGACAGATACGCAGTATTTT. It is translated as CASSSRLRTGTDTQYF.

This clonotype was counted only a few times. CDR3 sequence (DNA): TGCGCCAGCAGCCAAATACAGCTTTTGGGAGGCTACACCTTC. It yields the protein CASSQIQLLGGYTF. V usage is TRBV4-3 and J usage is TRBJ1-2; D unclear. The V gene's germline CDR1 is LGHNA and CDR2 YSLEER. The CDR3 spans 14 residues. Trimming took 2 bases from V and 8 from J, leaving 15 bases between them.

The chain couples TRBV27 to TRBJ2-1, with 12 bases that match TRBD2. V shed 2 bases, J shed 7 bases, and the junction held 15 bases outside the gene matches. This CDR3 spans 19 amino acids. The germline V gene has CDR1 MNHEY and CDR2 SMNVEV (reference sequence). The CDR3 reads CASSLRSGLAGGLRNEQFF. The CDR3 coding sequence is TGTGCCAGCAGTTTAAGGTCGGGGCTAGCGGGAGGGTTAAGAAATGAGCAGTTCTTC.

In its sample, this clonotype was seen a few times. The chain has TRBV9 and TRBJ2-1; 10 bases are a match to TRBD2. CDR1 is SGDLS and CDR2 is YYNGEE in the germline V gene. V was clipped by 3 bases and J by 15 bases; unmatched bases: 12. CDR3 size: 14 residues. CDR3 residues: CASSERASGGTRFF. CDR3 coding DNA: TGTGCCAGCAGCGAACGAGCTAGCGGGGGCACGAGGTTCTTC.

V and J are TRBV18 and TRBJ1-4; TRBD1 agrees at 7 bases. The junction had 4 bases not matched to a gene; V was cut back by 3 bases and J by 0 bases. There are 16 residues in the CDR3. Per germline, CDR1 KGHSH and CDR2 LQKENI. CDR3 DNA sequence: TGTGCCAGCTCACCGAGCCAGGGGGCAACTAATGAAAAACTGTTTTTT. Protein: CASSPSQGATNEKLFF.

J is TRBJ1-1 and V is TRBV6-1; unclear D gene. Germline V CDR1 and CDR2: MNHNS, SASEGT. Trimming took off 8 bases at V and 7 bases at J, with 14 bases between the two ends. This CDR3 comprises 12 residues. The CDR3 reads CASWEVGDEAFF. The CDR3 coding sequence is TGTGCCAGCTGGGAGGTGGGTGATGAAGCTTTCTTT.

This clonotype has more than one count but fewer than ten. V and J are TRBV6-6 and TRBJ1-2; possible D gene TRBD1, 5 bases. CDR3 size: 14 residues. With 2 bases removed from V and 6 bases from J, the gap between germline ends came to 13 bases. Germline values: CDR1 MNHNY, CDR2 SVGAGI (reference sequence). The CDR3 region has the DNA TGTGCCAGCAGTTACGGGGGGGACTTGAATGGCTACACCTTC. This codes for CASSYGGDLNGYTF.

On this clonotype itself: A read error may explain this, as a much larger clone is one base away. The J gene is TRBJ2-7, the V gene TRBV10-3, with D perhaps TRBD2 (6 bases). Germline values: CDR1 ENHRY, CDR2 SYGVKD. V lost 3 bases and J 1 base, leaving 13 bases between the germline ends. This CDR3 is built from 15 residues. CDR3 protein: CAISEGGVPSYEQYF. The CDR3 DNA reads TGTGCCATCAGTGAAGGAGGGGTCCCGTCCTACGAGCAGTACTTC.

The chain employs TRBV6-5 and TRBJ2-7; D uncertain. Germline CDR1 reads MNHEY; CDR2 reads SVGAGI. The CDR3 has 13 residues. V lost 4 bases to trimming and J lost 3 bases, with 10 bases between them. The CDR3 bases are TGTGCCAGCAGTTCGAACCCCCGCTACGAGCAGTACTTC. It yields the protein CASSSNPRYEQYF.

The chain employs TRBV5-6 and TRBJ2-7; 9 nucleotides align to TRBD2. With 6 bases clipped from V and 0 bases from J, the junction kept 10 bases outside the gene matches. CDR1 is SGHDT and CDR2 is YYEEEE in the germline V gene. There are 16 residues in the CDR3. The CDR3 bases are TGTGCCAGCAATTCCGGGACTAGCAGGAGCTCCTACGAGCAGTACTTC. Translated, it gives CASNSGTSRSSYEQYF.

The V call is TRBV3-1, the J call TRBJ2-1, with 8 bases matching TRBD1. The V gene end was trimmed by 1 base and the J gene end by 6 bases; junction bases not matched to a gene: 2. Per the germline V gene, CDR1 is LGHDT and CDR2 is YNNKEL (reference sequence). This CDR3 is built from 14 residues. The CDR3 loop reads CASSQGTGTNEQFF. In DNA, the CDR3 is TGTGCCAGCAGCCAAGGGACAGGGACCAATGAGCAGTTCTTC.

This clonotype turned up a few times. CDR3 protein: CASSSGTSGRSDIQYF. For the CDR3, the DNA is TGCGCCAGCAGCTCCGGGACTAGCGGTCGTTCGGACATTCAGTACTTC. This sequence joins TRBV5-1 and TRBJ2-4; TRBD2 agrees at 11 bases. Germline-derived CDR1 and CDR2 are SGHRS and YFSETQ. The CDR3 runs 16 residues. V was clipped by 3 bases and J by 8 bases; unmatched bases: 10.

The V gene is TRBV7-3, the J gene TRBJ2-6, with TRBD1 matching over 8 bases. Germline lookup yields CDR1 SGHTA and CDR2 FQGTGA. The J segment lost 0 bases and the V segment lost 2 bases, leaving 3 bases of the junction unmatched. CDR3 length: 17 amino acids. CDR3 loop: CASSLQGAASGANVLTF. CDR3 nucleotides: TGTGCCAGCAGCTTACAGGGGGCAGCCTCTGGGGCCAACGTCCTGACTTTC.

This clonotype was counted ten times or more. The chain uses TRBV20-1 and TRBJ2-7; maybe TRBD1 (6 bases). This CDR3 is built from 12 residues. Germline-derived CDR1 and CDR2 are DFQATT and SNEGSKA (reference sequence). V lost 5 bases and J 3 bases, leaving 11 bases between the germline ends. The CDR3, as DNA: TGCAGTGCTGGGGACAACAACTACGAGCAGTACTTC. Its translation is CSAGDNNYEQYF.

V and J are TRBV9 and TRBJ2-3, with TRBD2 identical over 11 bases. The CDR3 covers 19 residues. V shed 0 bases and J 0 bases; nucleotides not matched to a gene: 9. Germline V gives CDR1 SGDLS, CDR2 YYNGEE. Written as DNA, the CDR3 is TGTGCCAGCAGCGTAGGAACCACCCGGACTAGCGGGAGCACAGATACGCAGTATTTT. Amino acids: CASSVGTTRTSGSTDTQYF.

The chain links TRBV2 to TRBJ2-1, with TRBD2 matching 8 bases. The CDR3 is 18 amino acids. With V trimmed by 4 bases and J by 9 bases, 20 bases remained unmatched. From germline, CDR1 is SNHLY and CDR2 FYNNEI. CDR3 nucleotide sequence: TGTGCCAGCAGTGCCTTAGAGGGCGGGACTAGATGGGGGAGTGAGCAGTTCTTC. Translation gives CASSALEGGTRWGSEQFF.